Each of the 12 T cell receptor beta chains below was sequenced from the same sample in a study of blood T cells in healthy people across ages. The second PCR ran about 6 to 12 cycles with a sample-barcoded 5' primer and J-beta primers. In TCRdb, the 5' RACE reads were re-called with MiXCR into one record per CDR3 protein. The table shows about 700,000 distinct CDR3 sequences, with about a third occurring only once. Sequencing was carried out using blood. The receptor set was obtained from a woman older than 75 in good health.

This clonotype showed up many times. In DNA, the CDR3 is TGTGCCAGCAGCTTAGGACGGGGACAAGGAGGGGGACTGTTTTTT. Amino acid sequence: CASSLGRGQGGGLFF. This chain links TRBV7-2 with TRBJ1-4, with D tentatively TRBD1 (6 bases). CDR1 and CDR2 from the germline V gene are SGHTA and FQGNSA. This CDR3 spans 15 amino acids. V was cut by 1 base and J by 13 bases, with 19 bases left in between.

V gene TRBV4-2 combines with J gene TRBJ1-1; 9 bases match TRBD1. Germline lookup yields CDR1 LGHNA and CDR2 YNFKEQ. The CDR3 has 16 amino acids. The trim removed 1 base at V and 4 bases at J, leaving 7 bases unmatched. The CDR3 DNA sequence: TGTGCCAGCAGCCAAGTCCCCGGGACAGGGAGCACTGAAGCTTTCTTT. Protein sequence: CASSQVPGTGSTEAFF.

The rearrangement uses TRBV4-3 and TRBJ2-7, with 9 positions matching TRBD2. Trimming cost V 1 base and J 3 bases; bases outside gene matches: 4. The length of the CDR3 is 15 residues. Germline CDR1 and CDR2: LGHNA and YSLEER. The CDR3 sequence: CASSQGSGSLYEQYF. The CDR3 DNA reads as TGCGCCAGCAGCCAAGGTAGCGGGAGTCTCTACGAGCAGTACTTC.

This clonotype was detected ten times or more. The chain is built from TRBV5-1 and TRBJ2-7; TRBD1 matches at 11 bases. The CDR3 runs to 14 residues. Germline-derived CDR1 and CDR2 are SGHRS and YFSETQ. The trim removed 7 bases at V and 6 bases at J, leaving 9 bases unmatched. CDR3 in amino acids: CASGGQGAGREQYF. DNA of the CDR3: TGCGCCAGCGGTGGACAGGGGGCTGGACGCGAGCAGTACTTC.

Remarks on this clonotype: This may stem from a read error, because a much larger clone lies one nucleotide away. This chain connects TRBV29-1 to TRBJ1-2; maybe TRBD1 (6 bases). Trimming took off 1 base at V and 4 bases at J, with 13 bases between the two ends. This CDR3 contains 14 residues. Germline lookup yields CDR1 SQVTM and CDR2 ANQGSEA. The CDR3 sequence: CSVEGVRGGYGYTF. As DNA, the CDR3 is TGCAGCGTTGAAGGGGTCAGGGGCGGCTATGGCTACACCTTC.

This clonotype turned up a few times. The chain recombines TRBV30 with TRBJ2-2; TRBD1 aligns across 10 bases. The V and J ends lost 4 bases and 5 bases, in that order; junction bases with no gene match: 4. Germline-derived CDR1 and CDR2 are GTSNPN and SVGIG (reference sequence). The CDR3 consists of 14 residues. Written as DNA, the CDR3 is TGTGCCTGGAAATCGGGACAGGGGACCGGGGAGCTGTTTTTT. This sequence encodes CAWKSGQGTGELFF.

This clonotype occurred many times. The chain's CDR3 is CASIVGDSYNEQFF. For the CDR3, the DNA is TGTGCCAGCATAGTGGGCGACTCCTACAATGAGCAGTTCTTC. The chain employs TRBV6-6 and TRBJ2-1, with D hard to call. V was trimmed by 7 bases and J by 0 bases, leaving 10 bases between them. The germline CDR1 and CDR2 sequences are MNHNY and SVGAGI (reference sequence). The CDR3 totals 14 residues.

The J gene is TRBJ2-3, the V gene TRBV12-3 or TRBV12-4, with 9 positions matching TRBD1. V shed 2 bases, J shed 11 bases, and the junction held 14 bases outside the gene matches. The CDR3 consists of 16 residues. CDR3 in amino acids: CASSLSDRGESDVQYF. The CDR3 DNA sequence: TGTGCCAGCAGTTTATCAGACAGGGGGGAGTCAGATGTGCAGTATTTT.

A note on this clonotype: This sequence may be a read error, since a much larger clone differs from it by one base. J is TRBJ1-5 and V is TRBV7-2; TRBD1 matches 7 bases. This CDR3 is built from 14 residues. V shed 6 bases, J shed 9 bases, and the junction held 11 bases outside the gene matches. Per germline, CDR1 SGHTA and CDR2 FQGNSA. This CDR3 is CASSQGDGGWPQHF. The CDR3 nucleotides are TGTGCCAGCAGTCAGGGGGATGGGGGTTGGCCCCAGCATTTT.

This clonotype came up many times. V is TRBV28 and J is TRBJ2-7; D gene unclear. The germline CDR1 and CDR2 sequences are MDHEN and SYDVKM. The CDR3 loop spans 15 amino acids. Trimming left V 5 bases short and J 3 bases short, with 17 bases between. The CDR3 spells CASSPWEQTNYEQYF. The CDR3 nucleotides read TGTGCCAGCAGTCCTTGGGAACAAACTAACTACGAGCAGTACTTC.

This clonotype was detected only a few times. This chain links TRBV6-2 or TRBV6-3 with TRBJ2-7; D may be TRBD2 (5 bases). This CDR3 comprises 13 residues. Germline V gene lookup returns CDR1 MNHEY and CDR2 SVGEGT. V was cut by 7 bases and J by 2 bases, with 12 bases left in between. Here the CDR3 reads CASIDSDTYEQYF. CDR3 in DNA: TGTGCCAGCATTGATAGCGACACCTACGAGCAGTACTTC.

This clonotype has at least ten counts. This sequence joins TRBV10-3 and TRBJ2-7; no definite D call. V lost 0 bases and J lost 4, with 4 bases in between. This CDR3 has 12 amino acids. The germline CDR1 and CDR2 sequences are ENHRY and SYGVKD. The CDR3 DNA sequence: TGTGCCATCAGTGAGTCAGTATACGAGCAGTACTTC. Its protein is CAISESVYEQYF.